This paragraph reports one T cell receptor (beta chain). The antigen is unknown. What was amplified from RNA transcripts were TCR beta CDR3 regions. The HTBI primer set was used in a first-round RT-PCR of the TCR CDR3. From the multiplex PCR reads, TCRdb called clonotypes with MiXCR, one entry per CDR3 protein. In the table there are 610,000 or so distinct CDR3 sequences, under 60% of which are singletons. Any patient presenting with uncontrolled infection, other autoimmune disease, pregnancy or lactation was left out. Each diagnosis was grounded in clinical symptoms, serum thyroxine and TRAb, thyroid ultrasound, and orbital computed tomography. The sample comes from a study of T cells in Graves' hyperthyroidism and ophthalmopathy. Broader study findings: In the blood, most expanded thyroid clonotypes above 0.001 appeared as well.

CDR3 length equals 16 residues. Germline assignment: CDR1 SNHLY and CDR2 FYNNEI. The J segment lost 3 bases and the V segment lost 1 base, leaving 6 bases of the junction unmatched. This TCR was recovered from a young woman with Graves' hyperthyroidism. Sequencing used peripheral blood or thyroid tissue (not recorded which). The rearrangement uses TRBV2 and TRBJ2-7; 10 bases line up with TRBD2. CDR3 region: CASSEGASGSNYEQYF. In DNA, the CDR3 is TGTGCCAGCAGTGAAGGGGCTAGCGGGAGCAACTACGAGCAGTACTTC. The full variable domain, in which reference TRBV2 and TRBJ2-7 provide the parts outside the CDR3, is EPEVTQTPSHQVTQMGQEVILRCVPISNHLYFYWYRQILGQKVEFLVSFYNNEISEKSEIFDDQFSVERPDGSNFTLKIRSTKLEDSAMYFCASSEGASGSNYEQYFGPGTRLTVT.